These T cell receptor beta chains were read from a single sample in a study of control samples from healthy donors and cancer patients. Repertoires were generated with immunoSEQ multiplex PCR, while TCRdb's copy carries only in-frame clones and drops some. The data contain some 150,000 clones, over 90% of them singletons. The material sequenced was blood. The source is a man aged 45-60 years in good health. CDR3s leave out the opening cysteine and the closing phenylalanine or tryptophan.

TRBV14	TRBJ2-2	ASSQERGGELF
TRBV18	TRBJ1-1	ATLQSLAGTYTEAF
TRBV7-3	TRBJ2-1	ASTPGGVSYNEQF
TRBV5-1	TRBJ1-5	ASSPTGGRNQPQH
TRBV5-5	TRBJ1-2	ASSLVPGTFYGYT
TRBV27	TRBJ2-1	ASSPLAGSSYNEQF
TRBV5-1	TRBJ2-7	ASSLQGPPPEQY
TRBV29-1	TRBJ1-2	SVETTAYFNYGYT
TRBV6-6	TRBJ2-7	ASTGTSGGSSYEQY
TRBV14	TRBJ2-2	ASSKRRENGELF
TRBV29-1	TRBJ1-1	SASTVEWTEAF
TRBV11-2	TRBJ1-2	ASSQVVATEYGYT
TRBV19	TRBJ1-4	ASSIVRDEKLF
TRBV4-1	TRBJ2-3	ASSQGGRGSTDTQY
TRBV11-2	TRBJ2-1	ASSLYGENEQF
TRBV30	TRBJ2-5	AWSGLAGGETQY
TRBV5-4	TRBJ1-6	ASSLGGNSPLH
TRBV5-4	TRBJ2-5	ASSQTGEETQY
TRBV25-1	TRBJ2-4	ASSEPASGRRAKNIQY
TRBV18	TRBJ2-7	ASSPGTSGMRDEQY